The next 13 T cell receptor beta chains were all read from a single sample in a study of blood T cell repertoires in COVID-19. Profiled with immunoSEQ multiplex PCR; TCRdb holds only in-frame clones, not every one. The repertoire includes just under 70,000 clones, approximately 90% of them detected once, and about 8.1% sits in the top ten. Sequencing input: peripheral blood. These receptors were obtained from a man aged 25-40 years with acute or convalescent COVID-19.

The gene calls are TRBV29-1 and TRBJ1-2; D ambiguous. The CDR3 runs to 13 residues. The germline V gene has CDR1 SQVTM and CDR2 ANQGSEA. Here the CDR3 reads CRVGERIDYGYTF. CDR3 nucleotides: TGCAGAGTGGGAGAGAGGATCGACTATGGCTACACCTTC. The variable domain in full, with the rest retrieved from reference TRBV29-1 and TRBJ1-2, is SAVISQKPSRDICQRGTSLTIQCQVDSQVTMMFWYRQQPGQSLTLIATANQGSEATYESGFVIDKFPISRPNLTFSTLTVSNMSPEDSSIYLCRVGERIDYGYTFGSGTRLTVV.

V and J are TRBV3-1 (or the pseudogene TRBV3-2) and TRBJ2-7, with TRBD2 matching over 10 bases. With 6 bases clipped from V and 4 bases from J, the junction kept 3 bases outside the gene matches. The CDR3 contains 13 residues. Germline-derived CDR1 and CDR2 are LGHDT and YNNKEL (reference sequence). The chain's CDR3 is CASSMTSGYEQYF. In nucleotides, the CDR3 is TGTGCCAGCAGTATGACTAGCGGGTACGAGCAGTACTTC.

V usage is TRBV14 and J usage is TRBJ2-7; D might be TRBD1 (6 bases). The CDR3 loop spans 15 amino acids. V was cut by 4 bases and J by 3 bases, with 16 bases left in between. CDR1 and CDR2 from the germline V gene are SGHDN and FVKESK. The CDR3 nucleotides read TGTGCCAGCAGCCTTTCCAGCAGGGGCAACTACGAGCAGTACTTC. Its protein is CASSLSSRGNYEQYF. The full variable domain, completed using reference TRBV14 and TRBJ2-7, is EAGVTQFPSHSVIEKGQTVTLRCDPISGHDNLYWYRRVMGKEIKFLLHFVKESKQDESGMPNNRFLAERTGGTYSTLKVQPAELEDSGVYFCASSLSSRGNYEQYFGPGTRLTVT.

The chain recombines TRBV7-2 with TRBJ1-1; 7 nucleotides agree with TRBD1. The CDR3 extends over 14 amino acids. Germline CDR1 is SGHTA and CDR2 is FQGNSA. Germline trimming cut 5 bases from V and 4 bases from J; bases unmatched to any gene: 7. The CDR3 loop reads CASSPTGRSTEAFF. The CDR3 DNA sequence: TGTGCCAGCAGCCCGACAGGGAGAAGCACTGAAGCTTTCTTT.

This clone appeared once. The chain carries TRBV19 and TRBJ1-6; weak D call: TRBD1 (5 bases). Germline V CDR1 and CDR2: LNHDA, SQIVND (reference sequence). The CDR3 consists of 15 residues. V was clipped by 9 bases and J by 6 bases, with 18 bases between them. CDR3 coding DNA: TGTGCCAGCACCGCCGTAGGGGTCATTAATTCACCCCTCCACTTT. This encodes CASTAVGVINSPLHF.

This sequence joins TRBV28 and TRBJ2-1, with TRBD2 as a possible D gene (6 bases). The V gene's germline CDR1 is MDHEN and CDR2 SYDVKM. This CDR3 is built from 14 residues. V dropped 5 bases and J dropped 9 bases, with 17 bases sitting between them. The CDR3 here is CASSNFERETEQFF. The DNA for the CDR3 is TGTGCCAGCAGTAATTTTGAACGGGAGACTGAGCAGTTCTTC. Supplemented by reference TRBV28 and TRBJ2-1, the full variable domain reads DVKVTQSSRYLVKRTGEKVFLECVQDMDHENMFWYRQDPGLGLRLIYFSYDVKMKEKGDIPEGYSVSREKKERFSLILESASTNQTSMYLCASSNFERETEQFFGPGTRLTVL.

V is TRBV5-1 and J is TRBJ2-2; tentative D call: TRBD1 (5 bases). This CDR3 comprises 14 residues. Germline V lookup: CDR1 SGHRS, CDR2 YFSETQ. The V gene lost 1 base and the J gene lost 5 bases, with 9 bases spanning the gap. DNA of the CDR3: TGCGCCAGCAGCTTGCTGACAGTTACCGGGGAGCTGTTTTTT. This codes for CASSLLTVTGELFF.

The chain has TRBV7-9 and TRBJ2-2; TRBD1 agrees at 8 bases. Trimming took 5 bases from V and 6 from J; bases not matched to a gene: 8. Germline lookup yields CDR1 SEHNR and CDR2 FQNEAQ (reference sequence). This CDR3 spans 15 amino acids. CDR3 coding DNA: TGTGCCAGCAGCGGTGGGACAGGTCCCTCCGGGGAGCTGTTTTTT. Its protein product is CASSGGTGPSGELFF.

J is TRBJ2-3 and V is TRBV7-3; D remains ambiguous. V dropped 6 bases and J dropped 2 bases, with 15 bases sitting between them. Germline assignment: CDR1 SGHTA and CDR2 FQGTGA. This CDR3 has 15 residues. The CDR3 sequence: CASRAAHSHTDTQYF. CDR3 nucleotide sequence: TGTGCCAGCAGGGCCGCGCACAGTCACACAGATACGCAGTATTTT.

The CDR3 loop reads CASRSLSQGNTEAFF. CDR3 DNA: TGTGCCAGCAGATCACTTTCCCAGGGGAACACTGAAGCTTTCTTT. V is TRBV7-2 and J is TRBJ1-1, with a weak D call TRBD1 (5 bases). Germline-derived CDR1 and CDR2 are SGHTA and FQGNSA. The CDR3 is 15 amino acids. V was cut by 6 bases and J by 1 base, with 15 bases left in between.

This sequence joins TRBV9 and TRBJ1-2, with D unresolved. The CDR3 consists of 11 residues. Germline V gene sequence: CDR1 SGDLS, CDR2 YYNGEE. Trimming removed 0 bases at V and 8 bases at J, with 5 bases between. As DNA, the CDR3 is TGTGCCAGCAGCGTAGTACAAGGCTACACCTTC. It specifies CASSVVQGYTF.

The J gene is TRBJ2-7, the V gene TRBV27; D is possibly TRBD2 (6 bases). Trimming took 6 bases from V and 3 from J, leaving 9 bases between them. CDR3 length equals 12 residues. Germline V CDR1 and CDR2: MNHEY, SMNVEV (reference sequence). CDR3 coding DNA: TGTGCCAGCAGAAACGGGGGCTACGAGCAGTACTTC. Amino acid sequence: CASRNGGYEQYF.

The chain links TRBV6-6 to TRBJ2-7; TRBD1 agrees at 9 bases. The CDR3 contains 14 residues. The J segment lost 5 bases and the V segment lost 5 bases, leaving 7 bases of the junction unmatched. Germline values: CDR1 MNHNY, CDR2 SVGAGI (reference sequence). CDR3 loop: CASSPTGGKNEQYF. CDR3 in DNA: TGTGCCAGCAGTCCGACAGGGGGAAAGAACGAGCAGTACTTC.